This TCR beta chain was sequenced for a study of cytomegalovirus exposure and HLA in healthy donors. CDR3 length: 11 amino acids. V was trimmed by 2 bases and J by 11 bases, leaving 9 bases between them. Germline lookup yields CDR1 LNHDA and CDR2 SQIVND (reference sequence). Use of 60 Vbeta and 13 Jbeta primers characterized the PCR. Produced via immunoSEQ multiplex PCR; TCRdb's table is partial and in-frame only. The specimen's table records 40,000 to 60,000 clones. The sequencing input was PBMCs. This TCR came from a female donor in good health and CMV-seronegative. This chain joins TRBV19 and TRBJ1-1; D uncertain. This CDR3 is CASSIRLEAFF. As DNA, the CDR3 is TGTGCCAGTAGTATAAGACTGGAGGCTTTCTTT.